Sequencing of this TCR beta chain was carried out in a study of immune characterization of retroperitoneal liposarcoma. By proportion, this clonotype is medium-sized. CDR3 length: 15 residues. From germline, CDR1 is MNHNS and CDR2 SASEGT. V lost 7 bases and J 3 bases, leaving 15 bases between the germline ends. TCRdb re-analysed the PCR reads in MiXCR, keeping a single row per CDR3 protein. The profile shows 9,500 to 14,000 distinct CDR3 sequences, about 27% of them singletons. Material for sequencing was tumor tissue. This receptor was identified in a female donor with retroperitoneal liposarcoma. The chain links TRBV6-1 to TRBJ2-2; the D is unclear. CDR3 coding DNA: TGTGCCAGCACCACGAGATATTTCGACACCGGGGAGCTGTTTTTT. Protein product: CASTTRYFDTGELFF.